The next 23 T cell receptor beta chains were all read from a single sample in a study of spatial heterogeneity in lung cancer. Their recognized antigens are unknown. TCRdb processed the 5' RACE reads anew with MiXCR; each CDR3 protein has one entry. This sample has about 7,400 distinct CDR3 sequences, with more than 13% found just once. Indicated time point: sample taken at primary tumor resection. Findings and limits, study-wide: The study found that expanded intratumoral alpha and beta TCR counts tracked tumor mutation counts.

The sample in question was lung tumor tissue, obtained at surgery. The origin of the receptors is a female donor with early-stage non-small cell lung cancer.

Relative to its sample, this clonotype is medium-sized. This beta chain is a stray sequence in a library constructed for alpha chains; its clone size is not meaningful. The chain links TRBV7-9 to TRBJ1-2; D remains unclear. The CDR3 spans 14 residues. Per the germline V gene, CDR1 is SEHNR and CDR2 is FQNEAQ (reference sequence). Trimming took off 3 bases at V and 6 bases at J, with 14 bases between the two ends. The CDR3 protein is CASSLQWDGDGYTF. The DNA of the CDR3 is TGTGCCAGCAGCTTGCAGTGGGATGGGGATGGCTACACCTTC.

This clonotype is medium-sized (0.01 to 0.1%) by share. A library prepared for alpha chains yielded this beta chain as an off-target read; its size is of little meaning. The J gene is TRBJ2-2, the V gene TRBV12-3 or TRBV12-4; 7 nucleotides match TRBD1. This CDR3 has 16 residues. Trimming at V came to 1 base and at J to 5 bases, leaving 7 bases not matched to a gene. The CDR3: CASSLGQGFLTGELFF. As DNA, the CDR3 is TGTGCCAGCAGTTTAGGACAGGGCTTCCTTACCGGGGAGCTGTTTTTT.

This clonotype was detected ten times or more. The library was designed around alpha chains, so this beta chain is a stray read whose abundance carries little weight. In DNA, the CDR3 is TGTGCCAGCAGCCAGGGGACACGGACTACTTTCTATGGCTACACCTTC. Its translation is CASSQGTRTTFYGYTF. The chain combines TRBV6-2 or TRBV6-3 with TRBJ1-2; D possibly corresponds to TRBD1 (6 bases). CDR3 length: 16 residues. Germline CDR1 MNHEY, CDR2 SVGEGT. Trimming stripped 6 bases from V and 4 bases from J, with 21 bases between.

This clonotype is large by share. Since the library was made to target alpha chains, this beta chain is a stray read and its abundance is not meaningful. The chain joins TRBV7-8 to TRBJ2-3, with 10 nucleotides matching TRBD2. The CDR3 extends over 17 amino acids. V was clipped by 8 bases and J by 2 bases; unmatched bases: 13. Germline values: CDR1 SGHVS, CDR2 FQNEAQ. The CDR3 region is CASLLAGAQSITDTQYF. In DNA form, the CDR3 reads TGTGCCAGCCTTCTAGCGGGGGCTCAGAGTATCACAGATACGCAGTATTTT.

The table lists this clonotype with many counts. Since the library was made to target alpha chains, this beta chain is a stray read and its abundance is not meaningful. The chain recombines TRBV20-1 with TRBJ1-6, with 8 bases fitting TRBD1. V dropped 4 bases and J dropped 9; count of bases not matched to a gene: 8. The germline V gene encodes CDR1 DFQATT and CDR2 SNEGSKA (reference sequence). This CDR3 comprises 14 residues. The CDR3 DNA follows: TGCAGTGCTACAACCGGGACAGGTCGTTCACCCCTCCACTTT. Translating it yields CSATTGTGRSPLHF.

The table lists this clonotype with many counts. This beta chain represents an off-target read in a library built for alpha chains; its size is of limited meaning. The chain carries TRBV9 and TRBJ2-5; 7 positions match TRBD1. The germline CDR1 and CDR2 sequences are SGDLS and YYNGEE. After removal of 4 bases from V and 2 bases from J, the junction contained 14 bases not matched to a gene. The CDR3 length is 17 residues. CDR3 nucleotides: TGTGCCAGCAGCCGCCGGTCCCTAACAGGGGAGCAAGAGACCCAGTACTTC. Translation gives CASSRRSLTGEQETQYF.

The table lists this clonotype with many counts. This beta chain is an off-target read within a library intended for alpha chains, so its frequency means little. The rearrangement uses TRBV25-1 and TRBJ2-3; no firm D call. Trimming took 6 bases from V and 2 from J, leaving 3 bases between them. This CDR3 region has 11 residues. Germline V gives CDR1 MGHDK, CDR2 SYGVNS. The CDR3 bases are TGTGCCAGCAGCTTCACAGATACGCAGTATTTT. The encoded protein is CASSFTDTQYF.

This clonotype was counted many times. The size of this beta chain means little, since it is a stray read in a library made for alpha chains. CDR3 DNA sequence: TGCGCCAGCAGCCAATTTTCCGGGACAGGGTCCGGCTACACCTTC. Translated, it gives CASSQFSGTGSGYTF. The chain employs TRBV4-1 and TRBJ1-2, with 9 bases lining up with TRBD1. V gave up 2 bases and J gave up 8 bases; unmatched junction bases: 9. This CDR3 is 15 amino acids long. Germline CDR1 reads MGHRA; CDR2 reads YSYEKL.

There are many counts of this clonotype. This beta chain is a stray read from a library made for alpha chains; its abundance is not meaningful. The genes are TRBV18 and TRBJ2-3; D remains ambiguous. This CDR3 comprises 14 residues. Trimming shortened V by 3 bases and J by 0 bases, and 7 bases separated the two germline ends. Germline assignment: CDR1 KGHSH and CDR2 LQKENI. This CDR3 reads CASSPQRSTDTQYF. CDR3 nucleotide sequence: TGTGCCAGCTCACCTCAGAGAAGCACAGATACGCAGTATTTT.

The sample holds a few counts of this clonotype. Because this beta chain is a stray read in a library intended to capture alpha chains, its abundance should not be given much weight. V and J are TRBV12-3 or TRBV12-4 and TRBJ2-7; D is unresolved. This CDR3 has 11 residues. V was shortened by 5 bases and J by 3 bases, with 5 bases between the two germline ends. The CDR3 protein is CASSRDYEQYF. The DNA of the CDR3 is TGTGCCAGCAGTCGTGACTACGAGCAGTACTTC.

A remark on this clonotype: Found in a library prepared for alpha chains, this beta chain is an off-target read, and its abundance has little meaning. This sequence joins TRBV20-1 and TRBJ1-2; D is uncertain. The CDR3 sequence is 15 residues long. V lost 3 bases, J lost 0 bases, and 14 bases lay in between. Looked up from germline, CDR1 is DFQATT and CDR2 is SNEGSKA (reference sequence). The CDR3 here is CSASLSGRPNYGYTF. CDR3 in DNA: TGCAGTGCTAGCCTCAGCGGCAGGCCTAACTATGGCTACACCTTC.

This clonotype occurred a few times. For a library built for alpha chains, this beta chain is a stray read; little rests on its size. The chain links TRBV6-5 to TRBJ2-3, with a weak D call TRBD2 (6 bases). CDR3 length: 17 amino acids. CDR1 MNHEY and CDR2 SVGAGI come from the germline V gene. Trimming removed 2 bases from V and 4 bases from J, with 19 bases in between. This CDR3 reads CASSYLYVGGFADTQYF. For the CDR3, the DNA is TGTGCCAGCAGTTACCTTTATGTGGGGGGATTCGCAGATACGCAGTATTTT.

By sample share, this clonotype is medium-sized (0.01 to 0.1%). This beta chain is a stray sequence in a library constructed for alpha chains; its clone size is not meaningful. J is TRBJ2-3 and V is TRBV11-2; TRBD2 agrees at 12 bases. The ends lost 5 bases at V and 14 bases at J; junction bases unmatched: 11. Germline assignment: CDR1 SGHAT and CDR2 FQNNGV. The CDR3 is 14 residues long. The CDR3 loop reads CASSQESSGGVAYF. In nucleotides, the CDR3 is TGTGCCAGCAGCCAGGAGTCTAGCGGGGGGGTAGCGTATTTT.

This clonotype is judged medium-sized. The library was built for alpha chains, so this beta chain is an off-target read and its size means little. The chain carries TRBV4-1 and TRBJ1-2; 9 nucleotides align to TRBD1. The CDR3 runs 16 residues. The germline V gene encodes CDR1 MGHRA and CDR2 YSYEKL. V shed 4 bases and J 0 bases; nucleotides not matched to a gene: 6. The CDR3 loop is CASSLRRDRANYGYTF. The CDR3 DNA is TGCGCCAGCAGCCTCCGCCGGGACAGGGCTAACTATGGCTACACCTTC.

There are many counts of this clonotype. This beta chain is a stray sequence in a library constructed for alpha chains; its clone size is not meaningful. This chain links TRBV12-3 or TRBV12-4 with TRBJ1-4; D not certain. Trimming took off 3 bases at V and 0 bases at J, with 11 bases between the two ends. CDR3 length: 16 residues. The CDR3 DNA sequence: TGTGCCAGCAGTTTCGGGCAGTCTGCAACTAATGAAAAACTGTTTTTT. Its translation: CASSFGQSATNEKLFF.

About this clonotype: Because the library targeted alpha chains, this beta chain is an off-target read whose size means little. This rearrangement joins TRBV20-1 to TRBJ1-5; 7 positions match TRBD1. CDR1 is DFQATT, CDR2 SNEGSKA, per germline (reference sequence). CDR3 length: 13 residues. After removal of 6 bases from V and 5 bases from J, the junction contained 7 bases not matched to a gene. The CDR3 DNA sequence: TGCAGTGCACGGACAGGACGTTATCAGCCCCAGCATTTT. Its protein product is CSARTGRYQPQHF.

In the case of this clonotype: A library made for alpha chains picked up this beta chain off target, so its size means little. The chain joins TRBV5-1 to TRBJ1-1; D is possibly TRBD1 (5 bases). The germline V and J ends were trimmed by 2 bases and 3 bases, with 17 bases remaining between them. Per the germline V gene, CDR1 is SGHRS and CDR2 is YFSETQ. CDR3 size: 16 residues. CDR3 loop: CASSFGARQQDTEAFF. The DNA for the CDR3 is TGCGCCAGCAGCTTTGGCGCGAGACAGCAGGACACTGAAGCTTTCTTT.

This clonotype was picked up many times. This beta chain turned up in a library designed for alpha chains; as an off-target read, its abundance says little. This chain links TRBV5-1 with TRBJ2-2; D remains unclear. Germline V gives CDR1 SGHRS, CDR2 YFSETQ. Between the trimmed V and J ends, which lost 0 bases and 0 bases, there was a span of 9 bases. This CDR3 is built from 16 residues. CDR3 amino acids: CASSLEVAANTGELFF. The CDR3 DNA is TGCGCCAGCAGCTTGGAAGTAGCAGCGAACACCGGGGAGCTGTTTTTT.

Sample share makes this clonotype medium-sized. This beta chain appears as a stray read in a library generated for alpha chains; its size is not informative. V gene TRBV27 combines with J gene TRBJ1-6; D possibly corresponds to TRBD1 (5 bases). Germline V lookup: CDR1 MNHEY, CDR2 SMNVEV (reference sequence). The CDR3 length is 15 residues. V was shortened by 7 bases and J by 10 bases, with 20 bases between the two germline ends. CDR3 protein: CASTWGPGRGSPLHF. CDR3 coding DNA: TGTGCCAGCACCTGGGGCCCGGGACGGGGCTCACCCCTCCACTTT.

This clonotype was seen ten or more times. With the library built for alpha chains, this beta chain is off target and its frequency is not meaningful. This CDR3 is CSARVLTGAREQYF. The DNA for the CDR3 is TGCAGTGCTAGAGTATTGACGGGGGCCCGGGAGCAGTACTTC. This chain connects TRBV20-1 to TRBJ2-7; TRBD1 or TRBD2 may be the D gene (6 bases each). Germline V gene sequence: CDR1 DFQATT, CDR2 SNEGSKA (reference sequence). This CDR3 region has 14 residues. Trimming removed 1 base from V and 7 bases from J, with 17 bases in between.

By share, this clonotype ranks as large. This beta chain is a stray sequence in a library constructed for alpha chains; its clone size is not meaningful. The V gene is TRBV7-2, the J gene TRBJ1-5; D not resolved. The V end was cut by 6 bases, the J end by 9 bases, with 15 bases between. Looked up from germline, CDR1 is SGHTA and CDR2 is FQGNSA. The CDR3 consists of 13 residues. The CDR3 DNA reads TGTGCCAGCAGTTGGACTGGGGATCGGCCCCAGCATTTT. Translating it yields CASSWTGDRPQHF.

This clonotype was counted at least ten times. This beta chain slipped into a library made for alpha chains as a stray read, so its size is not meaningful. The chain uses TRBV11-3 and TRBJ2-1; weak D call: TRBD1 (6 bases). Germline values: CDR1 SGHNT, CDR2 YENEEA. The CDR3 contains 15 residues. Trimming removed 1 base from V and 4 bases from J, with 11 bases in between. CDR3 DNA: TGTGCCAGCAGCTTAGTTGGGACACTATACAATGAGCAGTTCTTC. Amino acids: CASSLVGTLYNEQFF.

By frequency in the sample, this clonotype is medium-sized. For a library built for alpha chains, this beta chain is a stray read; little rests on its size. The gene calls are TRBV29-1 and TRBJ2-7; TRBD1 matches at 11 bases. After removal of 7 bases from V and 5 bases from J, the junction contained 10 bases not matched to a gene. This CDR3 has 14 amino acids. Looked up from germline, CDR1 is SQVTM and CDR2 is ANQGSEA. CDR3 DNA sequence: TGCAGCGCAACCGGGACAGGGGGTTCCGACGAGCAGTACTTC. It codes for CSATGTGGSDEQYF.